Each of the 12 T cell receptor beta chains below was sequenced from the same sample in a study of shared clonotypes between healthy human individuals. The repertoire was sequenced with immunoSEQ multiplex PCR; TCRdb's copy has only in-frame clones and lacks some. The sample comprises around 2.3 million clones, nearly 97% of which are singletons, and approximately 0.13% rests with the top ten. The specimen was naive CD4+ T cells sorted from blood. Subset of the sample: CD45RA+ positively selected. All receptors derive from a man between 18 and 35 years old in good health.

This chain links TRBV11-2 with TRBJ2-7, with 8 bases identical to TRBD1. CDR3 length: 15 amino acids. Losses at the gene ends were 7 bases for V and 2 bases for J; bases not matched to a gene: 10. In germline, CDR1 is SGHAT, CDR2 FQNNGV. The CDR3 region has the DNA TGTGCCAGCACCGACTGGACAGGGTCTACCTACGAGCAGTACTTC. This gives the protein CASTDWTGSTYEQYF.

The gene calls are TRBV6-6 and TRBJ1-5; D remains unclear. The CDR3 is 13 amino acids. The V gene lost 5 bases and the J gene lost 2 bases, with 7 bases spanning the gap. CDR1 is MNHNY, CDR2 SVGAGI, per germline (reference sequence). The CDR3 here is CASSARGNQPQHF. The CDR3 DNA follows: TGTGCCAGCAGTGCTCGGGGCAATCAGCCCCAGCATTTT.

The chain couples TRBV28 to TRBJ1-2; D unresolved. The CDR3 has 13 residues. From germline, CDR1 is MDHEN and CDR2 SYDVKM. Deletions cut 10 bases from V and 2 bases from J, with 14 bases between. Here the CDR3 DNA reads TGTGCCACCTTTAGAGGGCAGAACTATGGCTACACCTTC. Translating it yields CATFRGQNYGYTF.

The chain combines TRBV4-3 with TRBJ2-3; 7 nucleotides line up with TRBD2. The J segment lost 5 bases and the V segment lost 0 bases, leaving 8 bases of the junction unmatched. The CDR3 loop spans 16 amino acids. Germline-derived CDR1 and CDR2 are LGHNA and YSLEER. CDR3 amino acids: CASSQEILGGVDTQYF. CDR3 nucleotide sequence: TGCGCCAGCAGCCAAGAGATACTGGGAGGGGTAGATACGCAGTATTTT.

The chain is built from TRBV18 and TRBJ2-3, with D perhaps TRBD1 or TRBD2 (5 bases each). Per the germline V gene, CDR1 is KGHSH and CDR2 is LQKENI. The CDR3 has 14 amino acids. The V end lost 5 bases, the J end lost 4 bases, and 13 bases lay between the germline ends. CDR3 coding DNA: TGTGCCAGCTCAGACCCTCGAGGGGCAGATACGCAGTATTTT. As protein: CASSDPRGADTQYF.

Here the CDR3 reads CASSVDGRPSGNTIYF. The CDR3 region has the DNA TGTGCCAGCAGCGTAGACGGGCGACCCTCTGGAAACACCATATATTTT. The chain links TRBV9 to TRBJ1-3; D not resolved. Germline CDR1 reads SGDLS; CDR2 reads YYNGEE. The CDR3 is made up of 16 amino acids. V was cut by 0 bases and J by 0 bases, with 10 bases left in between.

The chain recombines TRBV2 with TRBJ2-4; D is possibly TRBD1 (5 bases). Germline-derived CDR1 and CDR2 are SNHLY and FYNNEI. Trimming left V 7 bases short and J 6 bases short, with 16 bases between. The CDR3 consists of 14 residues. CDR3 region: CASNPMTAGNIQYF. The CDR3 region has the DNA TGTGCCAGCAATCCAATGACAGCCGGAAACATTCAGTACTTC.

The chain employs TRBV12-5 and TRBJ2-3; 11 positions match TRBD1. The CDR3 length is 13 residues. The V gene's germline CDR1 is LGHNT and CDR2 FRNRAP. V shed 7 bases and J 6 bases; nucleotides not matched to a gene: 3. CDR3 residues: CASAGQGVDTQYF. DNA for the CDR3: TGTGCTAGTGCGGGACAGGGGGTTGATACGCAGTATTTT.

The chain uses TRBV5-4 and TRBJ2-3; 7 bases match TRBD2. J gave up 9 bases and V 0 bases, and 10 bases lay outside the gene matches. This CDR3 contains 15 residues. Germline lookup yields CDR1 SGHNT and CDR2 YYREEE (reference sequence). The CDR3 spells CASSLDAGAAATQYF. CDR3 coding DNA: TGTGCCAGCAGCTTGGACGCGGGAGCGGCGGCAACGCAGTATTTT.

V usage is TRBV10-1 and J usage is TRBJ2-2; D ambiguous. The germline CDR1 and CDR2 sequences are WNHNN and SYGVQD (reference sequence). The CDR3 extends over 13 amino acids. V was trimmed by 0 bases and J by 5 bases, leaving 4 bases between them. The CDR3 bases are TGCGCCAGCAGTGAGTCGCTTACCGGGGAGCTGTTTTTT. Translating it yields CASSESLTGELFF.

V usage is TRBV5-5 and J usage is TRBJ1-1; no firm D call. This CDR3 is 13 amino acids long. Trimming left V 3 bases short and J 0 bases short, with 6 bases between. The germline V gene has CDR1 SGHKS and CDR2 YYEKEE (reference sequence). The CDR3 DNA is TGTGCCAGCAGCTCAGTTATGAACACTGAAGCTTTCTTT. It codes for CASSSVMNTEAFF.

The chain employs TRBV10-3 and TRBJ1-5; D possibly corresponds to TRBD1 (5 bases). The CDR3 is 14 residues long. The germline V gene encodes CDR1 ENHRY and CDR2 SYGVKD. V shed 1 base and J shed 6 bases, with 10 bases lying between them. This CDR3 reads CAISELSGSQPQHF. The DNA for the CDR3 is TGTGCCATCAGTGAGTTGTCAGGGAGTCAGCCCCAGCATTTT.